Each of the 5 T cell receptor beta chains below was sequenced from the same sample in a study of cytomegalovirus exposure and HLA in healthy donors. The PCR ran on 60 Vbeta and 13 Jbeta primers. The table came from immunoSEQ multiplex PCR; TCRdb's copy has only in-frame clones and leaves some out. The sample shows around 70,000 clones, about 75% of them seen only once. The sample was PBMCs. These TCRs come from a man in his sixties in good health and CMV-seropositive.

A few counts support this clone. This chain connects TRBV19 to TRBJ2-1, with D tentatively TRBD2 (5 bases). Trimming shortened V by 6 bases and J by 3 bases, and 15 bases separated the two germline ends. Germline V gene data show CDR1 as LNHDA and CDR2 as SQIVND (reference sequence). The CDR3 is 15 residues long. As DNA, the CDR3 is TGTGCCAGTAGCTCGAGGACGGGATTCTACAATGAGCAGTTCTTC. It yields the protein CASSSRTGFYNEQFF.

This clone was counted only a few times. The junction departs from germline at one end; a sequencing error may be responsible. The V call is TRBV7-9, the J call TRBJ2-7, with 7 positions matching TRBD1. Germline V gene data show CDR1 as SEHNR and CDR2 as FQNEAQ (reference sequence). The CDR3 contains 17 residues. The CDR3 coding sequence is TGTTCCAGCAGCACACCAATGACAGGACAGGACCTCTACGAGCAGTACTTC. It translates to CSSSTPMTGQDLYEQYF.

There are a few counts of this clone. The gene calls are TRBV7-7 and TRBJ1-6; possible D gene TRBD1, 5 bases. This CDR3 is built from 13 residues. V lost 5 bases and J lost 9, with 11 bases in between. Germline lookup yields CDR1 SSHAT and CDR2 FNYEAQ (reference sequence). CDR3 region: CASSLNQGSPLHF. The CDR3 DNA reads TGTGCCAGCAGCCTAAATCAGGGTTCACCCCTCCACTTT.

The chain uses TRBV7-9 and TRBJ2-1, with 8 bases fitting TRBD2. Losses at the gene ends were 5 bases for V and 5 bases for J; bases not matched to a gene: 8. The CDR3 runs 15 residues. CDR1 and CDR2 (germline): SEHNR, FQNEAQ (reference sequence). The CDR3 is CASSLSGARDNEQFF. The CDR3 DNA sequence: TGTGCCAGCAGCCTTAGCGGGGCTCGTGACAATGAGCAGTTCTTC.

The V gene is TRBV5-8, the J gene TRBJ2-7; 7 positions match TRBD1. Trimming cost V 6 bases and J 2 bases; bases outside gene matches: 5. The CDR3 loop spans 13 amino acids. CDR1 is SGHTS and CDR2 is YDEGEE in the germline V gene. The CDR3 DNA reads as TGTGCCAGCACCCTGGGACAGCCCTACGAGCAGTACTTC. Residues: CASTLGQPYEQYF.